The clone carrying this TCR beta chain was observed a handful of times. Its target is unknown. With template switching, a universal primer site was added, and the cDNA carried unique molecular identifiers. TCRdb analysed the 5' RACE reads with MiXCR anew, one entry per CDR3 protein. The sample lists approximately 890,000 distinct CDR3 sequences, around an eighth seen once, with roughly 1.5% in the top ten. V shed 8 bases and J 5 bases; nucleotides not matched to a gene: 10. Per the germline V gene, CDR1 is MNHNS and CDR2 is SASEGT. The CDR3 length is 15 residues. This sample is part of a study of identical twins. Overall study findings and caveats: Within beta out-of-frame sequences, the excess sharing observed between twins was weaker.

This sample was also put to use in a study of yellow fever vaccine responses in identical twins.

Sample: PBMCs. The V gene is TRBV6-1, the J gene TRBJ2-2; the match to TRBD2 covers 8 bases. This sequence was found in a woman between 18 and 30 years old in good health. The CDR3 loop is CASRAGTGGTGELFF. The CDR3 nucleotides read TGTGCCAGCCGTGCCGGGACGGGGGGGACCGGGGAGCTGTTTTTT.